This entry lists 21 T cell receptor beta chains sequenced from one sample in a study of cytomegalovirus exposure and HLA in healthy donors. PCR primers comprised 60 Vbeta and 13 Jbeta primers. Data came from immunoSEQ multiplex PCR; TCRdb stores just in-frame clones and leaves some out. The sample includes about 110,000 clones, 74% of them seen just once. Material: PBMCs. The receptor set was obtained from a man aged 50-60 years in good health and CMV-seropositive.

This chain connects TRBV11-2 to TRBJ2-5, with D maybe TRBD2 (7 bases). The V gene lost 6 bases and the J gene lost 5 bases, with 13 bases spanning the gap. This CDR3 has 13 amino acids. Germline CDR1 SGHAT, CDR2 FQNNGV. Here the CDR3 DNA reads TGTGCCAGCAGAGGGGAGGGGGGGGAGACCCAGTACTTC. Translated: CASRGEGGETQYF.

The gene calls are TRBV10-3 and TRBJ1-2; D possibly corresponds to TRBD1 (5 bases). Looked up from germline, CDR1 is ENHRY and CDR2 is SYGVKD. The CDR3 runs to 18 residues. The germline V and J ends were trimmed by 0 bases and 0 bases, with 17 bases remaining between them. CDR3 nucleotide sequence: TGTGCCATCAGTGAGTCGGAAGGGTGGGGCCAGACTAACTATGGCTACACCTTC. Its protein product is CAISESEGWGQTNYGYTF.

The J gene is TRBJ2-7, the V gene TRBV12-5; 10 bases map to TRBD1. Germline V gives CDR1 LGHNT, CDR2 FRNRAP. J gave up 4 bases and V 1 base, and 10 bases lay outside the gene matches. The CDR3 has 17 residues. The CDR3 bases are TGTGCTAGTGGTTTGGCTTACCCGGGACAGGGGACGTACGAGCAGTACTTC. Translated: CASGLAYPGQGTYEQYF.

The chain is built from TRBV19 and TRBJ2-7; 11 bases are shared with TRBD2. V shed 7 bases, J shed 2 bases, and the junction held 7 bases outside the gene matches. Per the germline V gene, CDR1 is LNHDA and CDR2 is SQIVND (reference sequence). The CDR3 runs to 15 residues. CDR3 sequence (DNA): TGTGCCAGTACCGCTACTAGCGGGGGCCCCTACGAGCAGTACTTC. Its translation: CASTATSGGPYEQYF. The whole variable domain, filled in from reference TRBV19 and TRBJ2-7, reads DGGITQSPKYLFRKEGQNVTLSCEQNLNHDAMYWYRQDPGQGLRLIYYSQIVNDFQKGDIAEGYSVSREKKESFPLTVTSAQKNPTAFYLCASTATSGGPYEQYFGPGTRLTVT.

CDR3 amino acids: CASSLVAGENEQFF. The CDR3 DNA reads TGTGCCAGCAGCTTAGTGGCAGGCGAAAATGAGCAGTTCTTC. The J gene is TRBJ2-1, the V gene TRBV7-2; D unclear. The germline gives CDR1 SGHTA, CDR2 FQGNSA. The CDR3 is 14 residues long. V dropped 1 base and J dropped 7 bases, with 11 bases sitting between them.

The chain combines TRBV15 with TRBJ2-3; 10 bases are shared with TRBD1. Germline lookup yields CDR1 LNHNV and CDR2 YYDKDF (reference sequence). V was pared by 8 bases and J by 6 bases, with 2 bases of the junction left unmatched. This CDR3 contains 12 residues. CDR3 sequence (DNA): TGTGCCACCGGACAGGGGGTGGATACGCAGTATTTT. Encoded protein: CATGQGVDTQYF.

This clone has only a few counts. The chain uses TRBV5-4 and TRBJ2-5; 12 positions agree with TRBD1. The V gene end was trimmed by 3 bases and the J gene end by 2 bases; junction bases not matched to a gene: 2. CDR1 and CDR2 (germline): SGHNT, YYREEE (reference sequence). This CDR3 is built from 15 residues. CDR3 in DNA: TGTGCCAGCAGCTGGGACAGGGGGCGGCAAGAGACCCAGTACTTC. It specifies CASSWDRGRQETQYF.

V gene TRBV27 combines with J gene TRBJ1-6; 8 positions match TRBD1. CDR1 and CDR2 from the germline V gene are MNHEY and SMNVEV (reference sequence). The V gene end was trimmed by 1 base and the J gene end by 15 bases; junction bases not matched to a gene: 11. The length of the CDR3 is 15 residues. For the CDR3, the DNA is TGTGCCAGCAGTTTATTCACGTCGACAGGGGTTAACCTCCACTTT. Encoded protein: CASSLFTSTGVNLHF.

The gene calls are TRBV5-1 and TRBJ1-1; D call uncertain. Trimming took 4 bases from V and 0 from J, leaving 13 bases between them. Germline lookup yields CDR1 SGHRS and CDR2 YFSETQ. The CDR3 spans 15 residues. The CDR3 is CASSPTTGMNTEAFF. The CDR3 DNA sequence: TGCGCCAGCAGCCCCACGACGGGGATGAACACTGAAGCTTTCTTT.

V and J are TRBV30 and TRBJ2-5; weak D call: TRBD2 (6 bases). Germline loops: CDR1 GTSNPN, CDR2 SVGIG (reference sequence). Trimming cost V 0 bases and J 4 bases, with 12 bases left between them. This CDR3 contains 14 residues. In DNA form, the CDR3 reads TGTGCCTGGAGTGTGACGGGGGATCTAGAGACCCAGTACTTC. Protein: CAWSVTGDLETQYF.

The CDR3 DNA is TGTGCCAGCAGCCCAGGTCGGGAGTTGGGCTACACCTTC. Protein: CASSPGRELGYTF. This sequence joins TRBV11-2 and TRBJ1-2; D call uncertain. V was trimmed by 5 bases and J by 8 bases, leaving 15 bases between them. Germline V CDR1 and CDR2: SGHAT, FQNNGV. This CDR3 comprises 13 residues.

This chain links TRBV7-8 with TRBJ1-6; D is undetermined. Trimming removed 5 bases from V and 8 bases from J, with 10 bases in between. The germline CDR1 and CDR2 sequences are SGHVS and FQNEAQ. This CDR3 region has 13 residues. The CDR3 protein is CASSLGADSPLHF. In nucleotides, the CDR3 is TGTGCCAGCAGCCTAGGTGCGGATTCACCCCTCCACTTT.

The CDR3 protein is CASSEVMNTEAFF. The CDR3 nucleotides are TGTGCCAGTAGTGAGGTAATGAACACTGAAGCTTTCTTT. V gene TRBV19 combines with J gene TRBJ1-1, with no clear D. Between the trimmed V and J ends, which lost 5 bases and 0 bases, there was a span of 7 bases. In germline, CDR1 is LNHDA, CDR2 SQIVND (reference sequence). There are 13 residues in the CDR3. Drawing the rest from reference TRBV19 and TRBJ1-1, the complete variable domain is DGGITQSPKYLFRKEGQNVTLSCEQNLNHDAMYWYRQDPGQGLRLIYYSQIVNDFQKGDIAEGYSVSREKKESFPLTVTSAQKNPTAFYLCASSEVMNTEAFFGQGTRLTVV.

Of note for this clone: Relative to the germline gene, one junction end is altered; a read error may explain this. The gene calls are TRBV7-9 and TRBJ2-3, with 7 bases fitting TRBD2. This CDR3 spans 15 amino acids. Germline V gene data show CDR1 as SEHNR and CDR2 as FQNEAQ (reference sequence). The CDR3 DNA sequence: TGTTCCAGCAGCCTGGGAGGCGGGAGATCAGATACGCAGTATTTT. This gives the protein CSSSLGGGRSDTQYF. The full variable domain, completed using reference TRBV7-9 and TRBJ2-3, is DTGVSQNPRHKITKRGQNVTFRCDPISEHNRLYWYRQTLGQGPEFLTYFQNEAQLEKSRLLSDRFSAERPKGSFSTLEIQRTEQGDSAMYLCSSSLGGGRSDTQYFGPGTRLTVL.

This chain joins TRBV5-6 and TRBJ2-5; possible D gene TRBD2, 6 bases. V lost 4 bases, J lost 2 bases, and 12 bases lay in between. CDR3 length: 14 residues. Germline assignment: CDR1 SGHDT and CDR2 YYEEEE. The CDR3 DNA reads TGTGCCAGCAGCCTAACGGGACTTCAAGAGACCCAGTACTTC. As protein: CASSLTGLQETQYF.

The sample holds a few counts of this clone. The chain carries TRBV5-4 and TRBJ1-4, with 7 bases aligning to TRBD1. Losses at the gene ends were 3 bases for V and 6 bases for J; bases not matched to a gene: 5. There are 14 residues in the CDR3. CDR1 and CDR2 (germline): SGHNT, YYREEE (reference sequence). The CDR3 region is CASSSDRRDEKLFF. The CDR3 DNA is TGTGCCAGCAGCTCGGACAGGCGGGATGAAAAACTGTTTTTT.

The chain combines TRBV27 with TRBJ2-1; no firm D call. Trimming shortened V by 2 bases and J by 0 bases, and 11 bases separated the two germline ends. Looked up from germline, CDR1 is MNHEY and CDR2 is SMNVEV (reference sequence). This CDR3 is 16 amino acids long. The CDR3 here is CASSLIPTSSYNEQFF. As DNA, the CDR3 is TGTGCCAGCAGTTTAATTCCTACCTCCTCCTACAATGAGCAGTTCTTC.

This chain joins TRBV5-1 and TRBJ2-6; 7 nucleotides line up with TRBD1. CDR3 size: 16 residues. Germline CDR1 SGHRS, CDR2 YFSETQ. Trimming cost V 0 bases and J 2 bases; bases outside gene matches: 2. The CDR3 spells CASSLVGGPGANVLTF. In nucleotides, the CDR3 is TGCGCCAGCAGCTTGGTAGGGGGCCCTGGGGCCAACGTCCTGACTTTC.

As DNA, the CDR3 is TGTGCCAGCAGCTTAAGGGGTGGGGCGGGGGTGGCTTTAGAGACCCAGTACTTC. Translation gives CASSLRGGAGVALETQYF. The chain carries TRBV7-8 and TRBJ2-5, with 7 bases identical to TRBD2. CDR3 length: 18 residues. J was trimmed by 4 bases and V by 2 bases; bases with no gene match: 16. From germline, CDR1 is SGHVS and CDR2 FQNEAQ.

The genes are TRBV10-3 and TRBJ2-3; TRBD2 might be the D (6 bases). Germline V gives CDR1 ENHRY, CDR2 SYGVKD. Trimming removed 4 bases from V and 2 bases from J, with 13 bases in between. CDR3 size: 15 residues. Here the CDR3 reads CAISGVGGITDTQYF. DNA for the CDR3: TGTGCCATCAGTGGGGTTGGGGGGATCACAGATACGCAGTATTTT.

The chain is built from TRBV6-1 and TRBJ1-1; 10 bases map to TRBD1. This CDR3 contains 14 residues. The ends lost 6 bases at V and 5 bases at J; junction bases unmatched: 6. Germline values: CDR1 MNHNS, CDR2 SASEGT. CDR3 region: CASSRQGAQTEAFF. CDR3 DNA: TGTGCCAGCAGCCGACAGGGGGCTCAGACTGAAGCTTTCTTT.